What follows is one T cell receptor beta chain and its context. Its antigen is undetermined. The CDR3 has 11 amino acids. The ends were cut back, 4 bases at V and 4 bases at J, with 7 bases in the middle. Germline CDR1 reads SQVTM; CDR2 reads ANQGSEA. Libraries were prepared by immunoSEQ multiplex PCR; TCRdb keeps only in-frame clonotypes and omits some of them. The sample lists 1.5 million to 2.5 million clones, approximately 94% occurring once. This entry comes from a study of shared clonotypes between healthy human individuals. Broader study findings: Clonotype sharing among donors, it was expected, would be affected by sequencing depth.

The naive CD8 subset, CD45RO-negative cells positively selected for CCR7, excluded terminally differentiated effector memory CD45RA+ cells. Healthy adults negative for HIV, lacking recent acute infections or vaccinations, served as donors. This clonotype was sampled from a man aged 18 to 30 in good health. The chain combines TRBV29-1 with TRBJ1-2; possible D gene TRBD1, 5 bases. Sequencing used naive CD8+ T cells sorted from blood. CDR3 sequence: CSVGQIYGYTF. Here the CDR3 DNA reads TGCAGCGTTGGACAGATCTATGGCTACACCTTC.